The text below deals with one T cell receptor beta chain. This sample is drawn from a study of CD8 T cells in Susac syndrome. For the study at large: There were Susac syndrome patients who were therapy-naive at blood draw, others on corticosteroids, and others on intravenous immunoglobulin alone.

RNA amounts of about 0.5 to 1 ug underwent reverse transcription with random hexamers. The TCR beta CDR3 was amplified by immunoSEQ multiplex PCR across 54 Vbeta, 13 Jbeta. MiXCR was run by TCRdb on the immunoSEQ multiplex PCR reads, yielding one entry per CDR3 protein. The repertoire holds around 150,000 distinct CDR3 sequences, 85% to 95% seen once, with around 0.2% in the top ten. Germline V lookup: CDR1 GTSNPN, CDR2 SVGIG (reference sequence). The CDR3 runs 13 residues. V lost 5 bases and J lost 5, with 13 bases in between. The chain recombines TRBV30 with TRBJ2-1; D is perhaps TRBD2 (7 bases). The TCR was taken from a human donor with Susac syndrome. Sequencing input: CD8+ T cells from PBMCs. The CDR3 region has the DNA TGTGCCTGGTTGCCGGGGGGCGACAATGAGCAGTTCTTC. This translates into CAWLPGGDNEQFF.